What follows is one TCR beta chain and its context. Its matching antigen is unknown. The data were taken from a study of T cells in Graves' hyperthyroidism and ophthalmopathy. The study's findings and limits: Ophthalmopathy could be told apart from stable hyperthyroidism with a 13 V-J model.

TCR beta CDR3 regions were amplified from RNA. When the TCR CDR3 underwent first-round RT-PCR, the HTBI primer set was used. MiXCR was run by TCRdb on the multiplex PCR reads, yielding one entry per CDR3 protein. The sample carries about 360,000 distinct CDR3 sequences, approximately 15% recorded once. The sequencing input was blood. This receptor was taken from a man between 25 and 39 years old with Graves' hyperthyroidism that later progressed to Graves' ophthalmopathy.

CDR3 sequence reads: CASSSWTYDGYTF. As DNA, the CDR3 is TGTGCCAGCAGCTCTTGGACTTATGATGGCTACACCTTC. The V call is TRBV7-9, the J call TRBJ1-2, with D uncertain. Germline loops: CDR1 SEHNR, CDR2 FQNEAQ (reference sequence). The CDR3 has 13 residues. Trimming cost V 4 bases and J 6 bases, with 12 bases left between them.